The 29 T cell receptor beta chains below were found in one sample sequenced in a study of blood T cell repertoires in COVID-19 (dated by TCRdb to 2019 to 2021). The library was made by the immunoSEQ multiplex PCR assay. Imported from immuneACCESS, the table was reduced by TCRdb to in-frame sequences with V and J called. These copies leave out some clones; in studies compared against another copy, an unresolved V gene accounts for under half, and the cause of the remainder is not known. For this sample the table gives 90,000 to 140,000 clones, of which about 76% were detected only once. The ten largest clones add up to just under 20% of the sample. Specimen: peripheral blood. The receptors come from an older woman with acute or convalescent COVID-19.

Only one count was recorded for this clone. The J gene is TRBJ2-2, the V gene TRBV9; TRBD1 matches 11 bases. This CDR3 comprises 15 residues. The J segment lost 7 bases and the V segment lost 2 bases, leaving 4 bases of the junction unmatched. CDR1 is SGDLS and CDR2 is YYNGEE in the germline V gene. CDR3 in DNA: TGTGCCAGCAGCGTGGACAGGGGGCGATACGGGGAGCTGTTTTTT. Amino acids: CASSVDRGRYGELFF.

The chain has TRBV18 and TRBJ2-5; the match to TRBD2 covers 8 bases. This CDR3 contains 16 residues. The junction had 13 bases not matched to a gene; V was cut back by 5 bases and J by 5 bases. CDR1 KGHSH and CDR2 LQKENI come from the germline V gene. The CDR3 nucleotides are TGTGCCAGCTCAAAAGGCGAGCGGGGGCCCTTGGAGACCCAGTACTTC. As protein: CASSKGERGPLETQYF.

This clone was recorded only once. The gene calls are TRBV19 and TRBJ2-5, with D uncertain. In germline, CDR1 is LNHDA, CDR2 SQIVND (reference sequence). Trimming pared 1 base from V and 2 bases from J, leaving 17 bases between. The CDR3 length is 17 residues. The CDR3 DNA reads as TGTGCCAGTAGTATAGGCGTGGTAGCCAGTCCTCAAGAGACCCAGTACTTC. Amino acid sequence: CASSIGVVASPQETQYF.

J is TRBJ2-7 and V is TRBV15; possible D gene TRBD1, 6 bases. The germline V gene encodes CDR1 LNHNV and CDR2 YYDKDF (reference sequence). The CDR3 consists of 14 residues. V dropped 1 base and J dropped 7 bases, with 14 bases sitting between them. The CDR3 here is CATSRGSQGWEQYF. In DNA, the CDR3 is TGTGCCACCAGCAGAGGTTCACAGGGCTGGGAGCAGTACTTC.

This sequence joins TRBV5-6 and TRBJ1-1; tentative D call: TRBD1 (6 bases). V lost 0 bases and J 1 base, leaving 16 bases between the germline ends. The length of the CDR3 is 17 residues. Germline assignment: CDR1 SGHDT and CDR2 YYEEEE. CDR3 bases: TGTGCCAGCAGCTTGGGACAGGTTTCCCCCAAGAACACTGAAGCTTTCTTT. The encoded protein is CASSLGQVSPKNTEAFF.

The chain links TRBV6-5 to TRBJ2-7, with TRBD2 matching over 8 bases. The V segment lost 0 bases and the J segment 6 bases; nucleotides outside the gene matches: 4. The CDR3 length is 14 residues. Germline V CDR1 and CDR2: MNHEY, SVGAGI. Here the CDR3 reads CASSYSSSGGEQYF. CDR3 DNA: TGTGCCAGCAGTTACTCGAGCAGCGGGGGCGAGCAGTACTTC.

The chain combines TRBV20-1 with TRBJ1-5; 7 positions match TRBD1. CDR1 DFQATT and CDR2 SNEGSKA come from the germline V gene (reference sequence). CDR3 length equals 15 residues. With 3 bases clipped from V and 5 bases from J, the junction kept 10 bases outside the gene matches. The CDR3 sequence is CSASLQGGPHQPQHF. CDR3 nucleotide sequence: TGCAGTGCTAGTCTTCAGGGGGGCCCTCATCAGCCCCAGCATTTT.

CDR3 DNA: TGTGCCAGCAGCCCCCGCTTGGCAGGGATGGATGGCTACACCTTC. It codes for CASSPRLAGMDGYTF. The rearrangement uses TRBV21-1 and TRBJ1-2; the table's D call, TRBD1, was not checked against the DNA. TRBV21-1 is flagged as a pseudogene. This CDR3 has 15 amino acids.

The chain recombines TRBV6-5 with TRBJ2-5; 8 bases align to TRBD1. The CDR3 consists of 14 residues. J was trimmed by 7 bases and V by 6 bases; bases with no gene match: 10. The germline CDR1 and CDR2 sequences are MNHEY and SVGAGI. CDR3 nucleotide sequence: TGTGCCAGCAGCGCGACAGGGGTAGGGGGGACCCAGTACTTC. Translated: CASSATGVGGTQYF.

The rearrangement links TRBV5-1 to TRBJ2-1; 10 nucleotides agree with TRBD2. Germline V lookup: CDR1 SGHRS, CDR2 YFSETQ. V lost 3 bases and J lost 8; bases outside the gene matches: 5. CDR3 length equals 14 residues. DNA for the CDR3: TGCGCCAGCAGCTCAGCGGGGGGGCGGGATGAGCAGTTCTTC. Translated: CASSSAGGRDEQFF.

Here the CDR3 reads CASSYRDSPSGQYF. The CDR3 nucleotides are TGTGCCAGCAGTTACCGGGACAGTCCGTCGGGGCAGTACTTC. The chain uses TRBV6-5 and TRBJ2-7; 7 bases agree with TRBD1. Germline assignment: CDR1 MNHEY and CDR2 SVGAGI. Trimming removed 2 bases from V and 9 bases from J; junction bases left unmatched: 10. The CDR3 loop spans 14 amino acids.

The CDR3 DNA reads as TGTGCCAGCAGCATGACTAGCGGGGCGTACTCCTACAATGAGCAGTTCTTC. This translates into CASSMTSGAYSYNEQFF. This sequence joins TRBV7-2 and TRBJ2-1; 11 bases map to TRBD2. The germline CDR1 and CDR2 sequences are SGHTA and FQGNSA. CDR3 length: 17 residues. V gave up 5 bases and J gave up 0 bases; unmatched junction bases: 6.

The chain employs TRBV6-5 and TRBJ1-6, with unresolved D. Trimming shortened V by 3 bases and J by 6 bases, and 9 bases separated the two germline ends. The CDR3 is 14 residues long. Germline V gives CDR1 MNHEY, CDR2 SVGAGI. The CDR3: CASSYERSNSPLHF. In DNA, the CDR3 is TGTGCCAGCAGTTATGAACGGAGTAATTCACCCCTCCACTTT.

The J gene is TRBJ1-1, the V gene TRBV12-3 or TRBV12-4, with D perhaps matching TRBD1 (5 bases). Trimming removed 5 bases at V and 11 bases at J, with 12 bases between. The CDR3 consists of 11 residues. The CDR3 here is CASSIREKAFF. The CDR3 DNA reads TGTGCCAGCAGTATCAGGGAAAAGGCTTTCTTT.

This clone was recorded only once. The V gene is TRBV9, the J gene TRBJ1-1; D uncertain. The CDR3 sequence is 14 residues long. Germline V gene lookup returns CDR1 SGDLS and CDR2 YYNGEE. Trimming stripped 4 bases from V and 1 base from J, with 11 bases between. CDR3 sequence (DNA): TGTGCCAGCAGCCCCCGGTTTTCGAACACTGAAGCTTTCTTT. This sequence encodes CASSPRFSNTEAFF.

This clone was seen only a few times. CDR3 DNA sequence: TGTGCCAGCAGTCCCGGAGGTTTGCTTTCCTACGAGCAGTACTTC. Its protein product is CASSPGGLLSYEQYF. This sequence joins TRBV28 and TRBJ2-7; a possible D gene is TRBD2 (5 bases). CDR1 and CDR2 (germline): MDHEN, SYDVKM. This CDR3 comprises 15 residues. V was trimmed by 5 bases and J by 1 base, leaving 15 bases between them. The variable domain in full, completed from reference TRBV28 and TRBJ2-7, reads DVKVTQSSRYLVKRTGEKVFLECVQDMDHENMFWYRQDPGLGLRLIYFSYDVKMKEKGDIPEGYSVSREKKERFSLILESASTNQTSMYLCASSPGGLLSYEQYFGPGTRLTVT.

This clone was observed a few times. The chain employs TRBV19 and TRBJ2-7, with D possibly being TRBD2 (6 bases). The V and J ends lost 1 base and 3 bases respectively, with 7 bases between them. The CDR3 consists of 13 residues. Germline V gene data show CDR1 as LNHDA and CDR2 as SQIVND (reference sequence). The CDR3, as DNA: TGTGCCAGTAGTATAGGAGCGGGCTACGAGCAGTACTTC. The encoded protein is CASSIGAGYEQYF. The variable domain in full, with the rest retrieved from reference TRBV19 and TRBJ2-7, is DGGITQSPKYLFRKEGQNVTLSCEQNLNHDAMYWYRQDPGQGLRLIYYSQIVNDFQKGDIAEGYSVSREKKESFPLTVTSAQKNPTAFYLCASSIGAGYEQYFGPGTRLTVT.

The rearrangement joins TRBV2 to TRBJ1-6; maybe TRBD1 (5 bases). V was cut by 6 bases and J by 10 bases, with 13 bases left in between. Germline V gene lookup returns CDR1 SNHLY and CDR2 FYNNEI. The CDR3 is 13 residues long. CDR3 in DNA: TGTGCCAGCAGACCCTCGCGGGACTCACCCCTCCACTTT. Translated: CASRPSRDSPLHF.

The chain joins TRBV5-1 to TRBJ2-7; the D is unclear. Germline lookup yields CDR1 SGHRS and CDR2 YFSETQ. The CDR3 is 13 amino acids. Trimming took 0 bases from V and 4 from J, leaving 8 bases between them. The CDR3, as DNA: TGCGCCAGCAGCTTGGAGCCGGTTTACGAGCAGTACTTC. Translating it yields CASSLEPVYEQYF. The full variable domain, rest sourced from reference TRBV5-1 and TRBJ2-7, is KAGVTQTPRYLIKTRGQQVTLSCSPISGHRSVSWYQQTPGQGLQFLFEYFSETQRNKGNFPGRFSGRQFSNSRSEMNVSTLELGDSALYLCASSLEPVYEQYFGPGTRLTVT.

The rearrangement joins TRBV11-2 to TRBJ1-4; D unclear. This CDR3 region has 14 residues. Germline V gives CDR1 SGHAT, CDR2 FQNNGV. V lost 5 bases and J 8 bases, leaving 15 bases between the germline ends. The CDR3: CASSADYQDEKLFF. The CDR3, as DNA: TGTGCCAGCAGCGCAGACTACCAGGACGAAAAACTGTTTTTT.

This rearrangement joins TRBV24-1 to TRBJ2-3; possibly TRBD2 for D (5 bases). V was trimmed by 3 bases and J by 0 bases, leaving 9 bases between them. The CDR3 has 15 residues. Per germline, CDR1 KGHDR and CDR2 SFDVKD. In nucleotides, the CDR3 is TGTGCCACCAGTGATACGGGAAAAAGCACAGATACGCAGTATTTT. This sequence encodes CATSDTGKSTDTQYF.

This CDR3 is CAWGRSGTSTEAFF. CDR3 nucleotide sequence: TGTGCCTGGGGACGATCCGGGACAAGTACTGAAGCTTTCTTT. The chain is built from TRBV30 and TRBJ1-1; possibly TRBD1 for D (6 bases). Germline CDR1 GTSNPN, CDR2 SVGIG (reference sequence). V lost 5 bases, J lost 5 bases, and 18 bases lay in between. The CDR3 spans 14 residues.

This chain joins TRBV27 and TRBJ2-7; 9 positions agree with TRBD1. The CDR3 has 13 residues. Per the germline V gene, CDR1 is MNHEY and CDR2 is SMNVEV (reference sequence). V lost 7 bases to trimming and J lost 3 bases; unmatched junction nucleotides: 4. The CDR3 spells CASKLTGGYEQYF. The CDR3 DNA reads TGTGCCAGCAAACTGACAGGGGGCTACGAGCAGTACTTC.

CDR3 region: CASSLDRDEAFF. CDR3 bases: TGTGCCAGCAGCTTGGACCGGGATGAAGCTTTCTTT. This chain connects TRBV5-4 to TRBJ1-1; D remains ambiguous. With 0 bases removed from V and 7 bases from J, the gap between germline ends came to 7 bases. The CDR3 consists of 12 residues. CDR1 is SGHNT and CDR2 is YYREEE in the germline V gene (reference sequence).

This chain uses TRBV5-1 with TRBJ1-1; D is perhaps TRBD1 (5 bases). Germline V gives CDR1 SGHRS, CDR2 YFSETQ. Deletions cut 1 base from V and 3 bases from J, with 13 bases between. This CDR3 spans 15 amino acids. CDR3 amino acids: CASSLIGGWDTEAFF. The CDR3, as DNA: TGCGCCAGCAGCTTGATTGGGGGGTGGGACACTGAAGCTTTCTTT.

The J gene is TRBJ1-1, the V gene TRBV29-1; tentative D call: TRBD1 (6 bases). Deletions cut 6 bases from V and 0 bases from J, with 11 bases between. The CDR3 covers 13 residues. Germline V gene data show CDR1 as SQVTM and CDR2 as ANQGSEA. The CDR3 protein is CSVTGAMNTEAFF. DNA of the CDR3: TGCAGCGTGACAGGAGCCATGAACACTGAAGCTTTCTTT. The complete variable domain, with remaining parts taken from reference TRBV29-1 and TRBJ1-1, reads SAVISQKPSRDICQRGTSLTIQCQVDSQVTMMFWYRQQPGQSLTLIATANQGSEATYESGFVIDKFPISRPNLTFSTLTVSNMSPEDSSIYLCSVTGAMNTEAFFGQGTRLTVV.

This clone has only one observation. The chain recombines TRBV4-1 with TRBJ2-1; D gene uncertain. Germline CDR1 is MGHRA and CDR2 is YSYEKL. V was trimmed by 0 bases and J by 5 bases, leaving 11 bases between them. CDR3 length equals 15 residues. The CDR3 loop reads CASSQDAAANNEQFF. The CDR3, as DNA: TGCGCCAGCAGCCAAGACGCGGCGGCCAACAATGAGCAGTTCTTC.

This clone turned up a few times. The CDR3 spells CASSVRTSNQPQHF. CDR3 DNA sequence: TGTGCCAGCAGTGTACGGACTTCCAATCAGCCCCAGCATTTT. V gene TRBV2 combines with J gene TRBJ1-5; D is ambiguous. Germline V gene sequence: CDR1 SNHLY, CDR2 FYNNEI. V lost 4 bases, J lost 3 bases, and 10 bases lay in between. The CDR3 extends over 14 amino acids.

V is TRBV7-2 and J is TRBJ1-1; no firm D call. Germline V gives CDR1 SGHTA, CDR2 FQGNSA. This CDR3 spans 11 amino acids. The V end was cut by 3 bases, the J end by 11 bases, with 10 bases between. As DNA, the CDR3 is TGTGCCAGCAGCTTCAACAGTTTCGCTTTCTTT. As protein: CASSFNSFAFF.